Listed here are 20 T cell receptor beta chains from one sample, sequenced in a study of blood T cell repertoires in COVID-19 (dated by TCRdb to the early 2020s). Library preparation employed the immunoSEQ multiplex PCR assay. What TCRdb holds here is the immuneACCESS table cut down to in-frame rearrangements. Part of the clones is not present; checked against another copy, under half of the missing clones reflect an unresolved V gene, and the others are unexplained. A total of approximately 240,000 clones appear in this sample, 75% to 85% of them only once. Around 1.3% of the sample is in the top ten clones. The sequenced material came from peripheral blood. The receptors stem from a woman aged 25 to 39 with COVID-19, enrolled during active disease.

The CDR3 DNA follows: TGTGCCAGCAGCTCCCACAGCTCTGGGGCCAACGTCCTGACTTTC. Encoded protein: CASSSHSSGANVLTF. The gene calls are TRBV11-2 and TRBJ2-6; D is unresolved. CDR1 and CDR2 (germline): SGHAT, FQNNGV. CDR3 length equals 15 residues. The V end lost 4 bases, the J end lost 0 bases, and 7 bases lay between the germline ends.

CDR3 region: CASSSGQGALLDTEQYF. CDR3 coding DNA: TGCGCCAGCAGCTCCGGACAGGGCGCTCTATTGGATACCGAGCAGTACTTC. The rearrangement links TRBV5-1 to TRBJ2-7; 8 nucleotides line up with TRBD1. The CDR3 runs 17 residues. From germline, CDR1 is SGHRS and CDR2 YFSETQ. J gave up 6 bases and V 3 bases, and 17 bases lay outside the gene matches. The variable domain in full, with the rest retrieved from reference TRBV5-1 and TRBJ2-7, is KAGVTQTPRYLIKTRGQQVTLSCSPISGHRSVSWYQQTPGQGLQFLFEYFSETQRNKGNFPGRFSGRQFSNSRSEMNVSTLELGDSALYLCASSSGQGALLDTEQYFGPGTRLTVT.

J is TRBJ2-1 and V is TRBV7-2; 9 bases map to TRBD2. Germline values: CDR1 SGHTA, CDR2 FQGNSA. CDR3 length: 17 amino acids. The ends lost 4 bases at V and 6 bases at J; junction bases unmatched: 13. Here the CDR3 reads CASSSRGLAGEFNEQFF. The CDR3 nucleotides are TGTGCCAGCAGCTCCCGGGGGTTAGCGGGAGAGTTCAATGAGCAGTTCTTC.

This chain uses TRBV19 with TRBJ2-6, with 8 nucleotides matching TRBD2. Germline-derived CDR1 and CDR2 are LNHDA and SQIVND (reference sequence). The CDR3 extends over 18 amino acids. V was pared by 10 bases and J by 4 bases, with 18 bases of the junction left unmatched. The CDR3 sequence is CATSTGRGALTGANVLTF. The CDR3 DNA reads as TGTGCCACTTCCACAGGGCGGGGGGCGCTTACAGGGGCCAACGTCCTGACTTTC.

This chain joins TRBV19 and TRBJ2-5; weak D call: TRBD2 (6 bases). The germline V gene encodes CDR1 LNHDA and CDR2 SQIVND (reference sequence). The CDR3 consists of 17 residues. Trimming removed 2 bases from V and 4 bases from J, with 20 bases in between. CDR3: CASSIKGRGPSGETQYF. For the CDR3, the DNA is TGTGCCAGTAGTATAAAAGGGCGGGGTCCGTCCGGAGAGACCCAGTACTTC.

The chain joins TRBV2 to TRBJ2-1; 7 bases are shared with TRBD2. There are 15 residues in the CDR3. Germline values: CDR1 SNHLY, CDR2 FYNNEI. The junction had 13 bases not matched to a gene; V was cut back by 5 bases and J by 9 bases. CDR3 sequence (DNA): TGTGCCAGCAGTTCGGAGGGAGGGCCTAATAGTGAGCAGTTCTTC. It specifies CASSSEGGPNSEQFF. The complete variable domain, with remaining parts taken from reference TRBV2 and TRBJ2-1, reads EPEVTQTPSHQVTQMGQEVILRCVPISNHLYFYWYRQILGQKVEFLVSFYNNEISEKSEIFDDQFSVERPDGSNFTLKIRSTKLEDSAMYFCASSSEGGPNSEQFFGPGTRLTVL.

The table lists this clone with a count of one. This chain uses TRBV7-3 with TRBJ2-3; no firm D call. The CDR3 has 13 residues. Trimming stripped 5 bases from V and 1 base from J, with 7 bases between. The germline gives CDR1 SGHTA, CDR2 FQGTGA. This CDR3 reads CASSKTRTDTQYF. CDR3 DNA: TGTGCCAGCAGCAAAACACGCACAGATACGCAGTATTTT.

This chain joins TRBV30 and TRBJ2-5, with D uncertain. CDR3 length: 12 residues. In germline, CDR1 is GTSNPN, CDR2 SVGIG (reference sequence). With 0 bases removed from V and 3 bases from J, the gap between germline ends came to 5 bases. The CDR3 sequence: CAWSVSEETQYF. The CDR3 nucleotides are TGTGCCTGGAGTGTATCGGAAGAGACCCAGTACTTC.

This CDR3 reads CASSRSSYNSPLHF. DNA for the CDR3: TGTGCCAGCAGCCGTAGCTCCTATAATTCACCCCTCCACTTT. The V gene is TRBV21-1, the J gene TRBJ1-6. TRBV21-1 is designated a pseudogene. There are 14 residues in the CDR3.

Turning to this clone: Other DNA sequences from this sample encode an identical CDR3 as well. The V call is TRBV11-2, the J call TRBJ2-5; D not resolved. Trimming shortened V by 1 base and J by 2 bases, and 5 bases separated the two germline ends. Germline V gene data show CDR1 as SGHAT and CDR2 as FQNNGV. The CDR3 has 13 residues. CDR3 protein: CASSLGLQETQYF. For the CDR3, the DNA is TGTGCCAGCAGCTTAGGACTGCAAGAGACCCAGTACTTC. Complete variable domain (other parts from reference TRBV11-2 and TRBJ2-5): EAGVAQSPRYKIIEKRQSVAFWCNPISGHATLYWYQQILGQGPKLLIQFQNNGVVDDSQLPKDRFSAERLKGVDSTLKIQPAKLEDSAVYLCASSLGLQETQYFGPGTRLLVL.

The chain has TRBV5-1 and TRBJ2-3; tentative D call: TRBD2 (5 bases). Germline V CDR1 and CDR2: SGHRS, YFSETQ. The CDR3 loop spans 14 amino acids. V dropped 4 bases and J dropped 2 bases, with 11 bases sitting between them. In DNA form, the CDR3 reads TGCGCCAGCAGCCTAGGACTGCCCACAGATACGCAGTATTTT. Translated: CASSLGLPTDTQYF.

This chain uses TRBV6-1 with TRBJ2-3; 8 nucleotides agree with TRBD1. The CDR3 is 15 amino acids. Germline V gene lookup returns CDR1 MNHNS and CDR2 SASEGT. Unmatched junction bases numbered 7, after V lost 3 bases and J lost 5 bases. In nucleotides, the CDR3 is TGTGCCAGCAGTGATTGGACAGGGAAAAGAGATACGCAGTATTTT. Translating gives CASSDWTGKRDTQYF.

The gene calls are TRBV19 and TRBJ1-5; 7 bases agree with TRBD1. Germline V CDR1 and CDR2: LNHDA, SQIVND (reference sequence). Trimming removed 7 bases from V and 6 bases from J; junction bases left unmatched: 12. The CDR3 is 15 amino acids. The CDR3 here is CASTPRQGMFQPQHF. CDR3 in DNA: TGTGCCAGTACACCAAGACAGGGTATGTTTCAGCCCCAGCATTTT.

The rearrangement joins TRBV20-1 to TRBJ2-1; 13 nucleotides align to TRBD2. CDR3 size: 17 residues. The germline V gene has CDR1 DFQATT and CDR2 SNEGSKA (reference sequence). Losses at the gene ends were 3 bases for V and 2 bases for J; bases not matched to a gene: 7. This CDR3 is CSASIYGLAGAYNEQFF. In DNA, the CDR3 is TGCAGTGCTAGTATTTACGGACTAGCGGGAGCCTACAATGAGCAGTTCTTC.

The sample holds a few counts of this clone. The chain employs TRBV10-3 and TRBJ2-7; 7 bases agree with TRBD2. The V gene's germline CDR1 is ENHRY and CDR2 SYGVKD. The CDR3 totals 14 residues. CDR3 nucleotides: TGTGCGACTCGACTAGCCGGATCAACCTACGAGCAGTACTTC. Protein: CATRLAGSTYEQYF.

This chain links TRBV9 with TRBJ2-2, with TRBD2 as a possible D gene (5 bases). The germline V gene encodes CDR1 SGDLS and CDR2 YYNGEE. The CDR3 is made up of 16 amino acids. The V end was cut by 4 bases, the J end by 3 bases, with 16 bases between. CDR3 in DNA: TGTGCCAGCAGCCTCGGGGTAGGGCGGGACACCGGGGAGCTGTTTTTT. It encodes CASSLGVGRDTGELFF.

In this sample, this clone turned up once. The rearrangement links TRBV28 to TRBJ1-4; D gene uncertain. Germline CDR1 and CDR2: MDHEN and SYDVKM. The CDR3 totals 15 residues. With 2 bases removed from V and 7 bases from J, the gap between germline ends came to 14 bases. As DNA, the CDR3 is TGTGCCAGCAGTTTAGCCGGGTCGATGGGTGAAAAACTGTTTTTT. This encodes CASSLAGSMGEKLFF.

The gene calls are TRBV5-4 and TRBJ1-6; D is unclear. Between the trimmed V and J ends, which lost 2 bases and 6 bases, there was a span of 9 bases. From germline, CDR1 is SGHNT and CDR2 YYREEE (reference sequence). There are 14 residues in the CDR3. CDR3 coding DNA: TGTGCCAGCAGCTTAAGAGTCATTAATTCACCCCTCCACTTT. This codes for CASSLRVINSPLHF.

V and J are TRBV6-4 and TRBJ2-5; 7 bases align to TRBD2. Looked up from germline, CDR1 is MRHNA and CDR2 is SNTAGT. J was trimmed by 5 bases and V by 4 bases; bases with no gene match: 10. This CDR3 is 15 amino acids long. CDR3 in amino acids: CASSAAGGGHETQYF. The CDR3 DNA follows: TGTGCCAGCAGTGCCGCCGGCGGGGGTCACGAGACCCAGTACTTC.

V usage is TRBV5-4 and J usage is TRBJ2-3; possibly TRBD2 for D (5 bases). The ends were cut back, 1 base at V and 8 bases at J, with 14 bases in the middle. Germline assignment: CDR1 SGHNT and CDR2 YYREEE (reference sequence). The CDR3 is 14 amino acids. The chain's CDR3 is CASSLFSSEGTQYF. In DNA, the CDR3 is TGTGCCAGCAGCTTGTTCTCTTCAGAGGGTACGCAGTATTTT.